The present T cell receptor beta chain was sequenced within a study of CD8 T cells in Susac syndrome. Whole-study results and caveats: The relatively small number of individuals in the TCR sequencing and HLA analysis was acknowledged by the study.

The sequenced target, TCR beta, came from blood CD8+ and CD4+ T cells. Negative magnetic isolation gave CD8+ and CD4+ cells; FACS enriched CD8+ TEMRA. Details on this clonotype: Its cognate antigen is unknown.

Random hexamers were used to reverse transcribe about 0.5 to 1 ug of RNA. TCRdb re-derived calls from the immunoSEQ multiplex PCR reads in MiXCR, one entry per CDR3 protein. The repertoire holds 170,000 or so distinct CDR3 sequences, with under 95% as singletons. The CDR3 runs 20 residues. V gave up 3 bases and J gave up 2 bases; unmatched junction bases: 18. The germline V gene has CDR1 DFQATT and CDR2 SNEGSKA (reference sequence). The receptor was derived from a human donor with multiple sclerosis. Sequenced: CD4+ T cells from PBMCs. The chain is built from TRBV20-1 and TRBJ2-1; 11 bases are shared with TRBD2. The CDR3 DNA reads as TGCAGTGCTAGCACCTTGCTGGCTAGCGGGGGGAGAAGGACCTACAATGAGCAGTTCTTC. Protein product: CSASTLLASGGRRTYNEQFF.